This TCR beta chain comes out of a study of blood T cell repertoires in COVID-19. Study processing details: Amplification from reference gene primers served as the basis for estimated nucleated cell counts. Here immunoSEQ multiplex PCR was the method, and the copy in TCRdb shows in-frame clones only, minus some. Clone size and the V and J calls come from that table; the DNA yielded D and trimming. The table shows 100,000 to 150,000 clones, with about four fifths occurring only once. The V and J ends lost 6 bases and 3 bases respectively, with 6 bases between them. Germline CDR1 is MNHNY and CDR2 is SVGAGI (reference sequence). This CDR3 comprises 11 residues.

Sequencing used peripheral blood. V usage is TRBV6-6 and J usage is TRBJ2-7, with D maybe TRBD1 (5 bases). This receptor was identified in a man aged 60 to 69 with active or convalescent COVID-19. As DNA, the CDR3 is TGTGCCAGCAGCAGGGTCTACGAGCAGTACTTC. Translating it yields CASSRVYEQYF.